This TCR beta chain was identified in a study of T-cell reconstitution after alpha-beta-depleted transplantation in children. Study-wide points: After transplant, high TCRbeta diversity at day 60 in some patients arose from surviving recipient T cells and thymic progenitors. From newly produced T cells came most of the T-cell counts and diversity one year after transplant. Alpha-beta T cells about two months after transplant reportedly derived from several hundred expanded graft clones.

V gave up 3 bases and J gave up 5 bases, with 5 bases separating them. The length of the CDR3 is 11 residues. In this sample, this clonotype turned up a few times. The antigen is not known. This sample's TCRbeta library carried unique molecular identifier barcodes. TCRdb reanalysed the PCR reads using MiXCR and keeps one entry per CDR3 protein. Of just over 950,000 distinct CDR3 sequences listed, about 30% are singletons. The specimen was PBMCs, mostly from graft donor cells, collected 360 days after TCRalphabeta/CD19-depleted stem cell transplant. The V and J genes are TRBV12-3 or TRBV12-4 and TRBJ2-7, with D hard to call. The TCR comes from a boy less than two years old who had a stem cell transplant for SCID, so the T cells may come from the graft donor. The CDR3 spells CASSFGHEQYF. The CDR3 coding sequence is TGTGCCAGCAGTTTCGGGCACGAGCAGTACTTC.